This T cell receptor beta chain originates from a study of shared T cell receptors in the human thymus. Trimming at V came to 1 base and at J to 0 bases, leaving 2 bases not matched to a gene. CDR3 length equals 15 residues. Germline V lookup: CDR1 SGHNT, CDR2 YYREEE (reference sequence). Produced via immunoSEQ multiplex PCR; TCRdb's table is partial and in-frame only. Among fewer than 700,000 clones listed, 88% were seen once. This sample was also put to use in a study of human thymus T cells. This second study notes: Donors consisted of healthy Finnish infants (having corrective surgery for congenital heart defects). In corrective heart surgery, resections were taken, and these provided the thymus tissue. Thymic and blood repertoires appeared to show biased V and J gene usage.

The genes are TRBV5-4 and TRBJ2-5; 8 bases map to TRBD2. This sequence originates from a boy less than two years old with a congenital heart defect. The sample consisted of thymocytes. The CDR3 DNA reads as TGTGCCAGCAGCTTGCCTAGCGGGTACCAAGAGACCCAGTACTTC. It is translated as CASSLPSGYQETQYF.